A single T cell receptor beta chain is shown here with its context. Its specificity is unknown. This sample was taken from a study of CD8+ T cells in alopecia areata. Study findings and constraints: Clonality exceeded that of normal scalp in lesional scalp, most notably in alopecia totalis/universalis.

Once RNA had been extracted, it was reverse transcribed into cDNA to act as the sequencing template. The data were produced by immunoSEQ multiplex PCR, yet TCRdb's version contains in-frame clones alone and is incomplete. The sample shows around 190,000 clones, around 50% of them seen only once. Trimming removed 5 bases from V and 2 bases from J; junction bases left unmatched: 12. The CDR3 is made up of 16 amino acids. Germline lookup yields CDR1 SGHAT and CDR2 FQNNGV. The source is a human donor in good health. The sequenced material came from CD8+ T cells sorted from blood. This chain uses TRBV11-2 with TRBJ2-7, with 7 bases identical to TRBD2. The chain's CDR3 is CASSRTGRGNPYEQYF. The CDR3 DNA follows: TGTGCCAGCAGCCGCACTGGGCGGGGGAACCCCTACGAGCAGTACTTC.